This TCR beta chain was observed in a study of cytomegalovirus exposure and HLA in healthy donors. Regarding the study as a whole: Being productive about 90% or about 30% of the time was typical of most TCR beta V segments in an earlier analysis. Follow-up analysis seemed to connect common viral pathogens with several of the most significant clusters identified. CMV serostatus stood as the only immune exposure information on hand. Across donors, sequencing depth was assumed by presence/absence analyses to be roughly uniform.

PCR primers comprised 60 Vbeta and 13 Jbeta primers. TCRdb's table, derived via immunoSEQ multiplex PCR, lists solely in-frame clones and lacks some. The table shows 50,000 to 60,000 clones, with roughly 74% occurring only once. Germline CDR1 reads MRHNA; CDR2 reads SNTAGT. Deletions cut 6 bases from V and 5 bases from J, with 20 bases between. This CDR3 comprises 16 residues. About this clone: Its antigen remains unknown.

This chain uses TRBV6-4 with TRBJ1-5; a possible D gene is TRBD1 (5 bases). The TCR originated in a female donor in good health and CMV-seronegative. Sequencing input: PBMCs. The CDR3 here is CASSSGGSGTDQPQHF. The CDR3 nucleotides are TGTGCCAGCAGCTCGGGGGGGTCGGGTACGGATCAGCCCCAGCATTTT.